The next 20 T cell receptor beta chains were all read from a single sample in a study of shared clonotypes between healthy human individuals. TCRdb keeps only in-frame clones here, not all; method: immunoSEQ multiplex PCR. The data show more than 1.2 million clones, roughly 98.5% seen once. Sequences were obtained from naive CD4+ T cells sorted from blood. Subset specified: CD45RA+ positively selected. These receptor sequences come from a man aged 30 to 39 in good health.

V usage is TRBV5-6 and J usage is TRBJ1-3; no reliable D call. CDR1 and CDR2 (germline): SGHDT, YYEEEE. The CDR3 is 14 residues long. The V gene lost 0 bases and the J gene lost 3 bases, with 7 bases spanning the gap. This CDR3 reads CASSLGGDGNTIYF. The CDR3 DNA is TGTGCCAGCAGCTTGGGAGGAGATGGAAACACCATATATTTT.

The chain has TRBV18 and TRBJ2-5; TRBD2 might be the D (5 bases). Per the germline V gene, CDR1 is KGHSH and CDR2 is LQKENI. Trimming took 3 bases from V and 11 from J, leaving 16 bases between them. The CDR3 length is 13 residues. CDR3 in amino acids: CASSPTTGVQQYF. CDR3 bases: TGTGCCAGCTCACCCACCACCGGGGTCCAGCAGTACTTC.

The chain couples TRBV29-1 to TRBJ1-3; no clear D gene. With 0 bases removed from V and 0 bases from J, the gap between germline ends came to 9 bases. The CDR3 totals 15 residues. Germline lookup yields CDR1 SQVTM and CDR2 ANQGSEA. The CDR3 coding sequence is TGCAGCGTTGAAGATCCCGGGGTCTCTGGAAACACCATATATTTT. Translating it yields CSVEDPGVSGNTIYF. Drawing the rest from reference TRBV29-1 and TRBJ1-3, the complete variable domain is SAVISQKPSRDICQRGTSLTIQCQVDSQVTMMFWYRQQPGQSLTLIATANQGSEATYESGFVIDKFPISRPNLTFSTLTVSNMSPEDSSIYLCSVEDPGVSGNTIYFGEGSWLTVV.

Concerning this clone: The sample carries other DNA sequences with the same CDR3. The V gene is TRBV18, the J gene TRBJ2-2; D is possibly TRBD2 (5 bases). V lost 3 bases and J lost 4, with 9 bases in between. The CDR3 is 14 amino acids. Germline V gives CDR1 KGHSH, CDR2 LQKENI. The CDR3 protein is CASSPASGTGELFF. The CDR3 region has the DNA TGTGCCAGCTCACCGGCCAGCGGCACCGGGGAGCTGTTTTTT.

The chain links TRBV5-6 to TRBJ2-2; the D is unclear. Trimming removed 0 bases at V and 5 bases at J, with 11 bases between. This CDR3 has 15 residues. Per germline, CDR1 SGHDT and CDR2 YYEEEE. The chain's CDR3 is CASSLVSARTGELFF. The CDR3 bases are TGTGCCAGCAGCTTGGTTTCCGCGCGGACCGGGGAGCTGTTTTTT.

The chain is built from TRBV7-9 and TRBJ2-3, with TRBD2 matching 9 bases. From germline, CDR1 is SEHNR and CDR2 FQNEAQ (reference sequence). CDR3 length: 16 residues. V shed 5 bases and J 4 bases; nucleotides not matched to a gene: 10. CDR3 loop: CASSILAGRGSDTQYF. The CDR3 DNA follows: TGTGCCAGCAGCATTCTAGCGGGACGGGGTTCAGATACGCAGTATTTT.

The rearrangement joins TRBV7-9 to TRBJ1-4; unclear D gene. The CDR3 extends over 14 amino acids. Germline V CDR1 and CDR2: SEHNR, FQNEAQ (reference sequence). Trimming left V 6 bases short and J 5 bases short, with 13 bases between. The DNA for the CDR3 is TGTGCCAGCAGTTTGAGGGCCGAGAATGAAAAACTGTTTTTT. Amino acids: CASSLRAENEKLFF.

The rearrangement links TRBV11-2 to TRBJ2-7; TRBD1 is a possible D gene (6 bases). Germline CDR1 is SGHAT and CDR2 is FQNNGV. CDR3 length equals 13 residues. Trimming took off 0 bases at V and 5 bases at J, with 8 bases between the two ends. The CDR3 nucleotides read TGTGCCAGCAGCTTAGATGGGGGCCACGAGCAGTACTTC. It codes for CASSLDGGHEQYF.

About this clone itself: The same CDR3 is also encoded by other DNA sequences in this sample. The CDR3 here is CASSLGGAGTGELFF. For the CDR3, the DNA is TGTGCCAGCAGCTTGGGGGGGGCTGGCACCGGGGAGCTGTTTTTT. The rearrangement links TRBV11-3 to TRBJ2-2, with TRBD2 as a possible D gene (7 bases). With 3 bases removed from V and 4 bases from J, the gap between germline ends came to 12 bases. This CDR3 is built from 15 residues. Germline V gene data show CDR1 as SGHNT and CDR2 as YENEEA.

The count of this clone is one. V and J are TRBV5-4 and TRBJ2-1, with D perhaps TRBD2 (6 bases). This CDR3 comprises 13 residues. Germline V gives CDR1 SGHNT, CDR2 YYREEE (reference sequence). The V gene lost 0 bases and the J gene lost 10 bases, with 11 bases spanning the gap. CDR3 in amino acids: CASSLGGVGEQFF. CDR3 nucleotides: TGTGCCAGCAGCTTGGGCGGGGTAGGGGAGCAGTTCTTC.

The V and J genes are TRBV6-1 and TRBJ1-1; perhaps TRBD1 as D (6 bases). Germline V gene data show CDR1 as MNHNS and CDR2 as SASEGT. V lost 6 bases and J 7 bases, leaving 15 bases between the germline ends. This CDR3 contains 13 residues. The CDR3 protein is CASSRTERVEAFF. The CDR3, as DNA: TGTGCCAGCAGCCGGACAGAAAGGGTTGAAGCTTTCTTT.

This chain uses TRBV28 with TRBJ2-7; D uncertain. V was pared by 5 bases and J by 1 base, with 12 bases between. Germline CDR1 is MDHEN and CDR2 is SYDVKM. The CDR3 contains 14 residues. CDR3 sequence (DNA): TGTGCCAGCAGTCCCCGCTGGGGTTCCTACGAGCAGTACTTC. Translated, it gives CASSPRWGSYEQYF. The complete variable domain, with remaining parts taken from reference TRBV28 and TRBJ2-7, reads DVKVTQSSRYLVKRTGEKVFLECVQDMDHENMFWYRQDPGLGLRLIYFSYDVKMKEKGDIPEGYSVSREKKERFSLILESASTNQTSMYLCASSPRWGSYEQYFGPGTRLTVT.

V is TRBV9 and J is TRBJ2-3; D is unclear. Germline lookup yields CDR1 SGDLS and CDR2 YYNGEE. V lost 2 bases to trimming and J lost 1 base, with 8 bases between them. The CDR3 runs 14 residues. The CDR3 nucleotides are TGTGCCAGCAGCGTCTCAACCGGCACAGATACGCAGTATTTT. Residues: CASSVSTGTDTQYF.

This chain connects TRBV5-1 to TRBJ2-5; D gene ambiguous. Germline V gene data show CDR1 as SGHRS and CDR2 as YFSETQ. V lost 4 bases, J lost 5 bases, and 9 bases lay in between. The CDR3 is 12 residues long. Written as DNA, the CDR3 is TGCGCCAGCAGCCACAGTGGGGAGACCCAGTACTTC. It is translated as CASSHSGETQYF.

The rearrangement links TRBV5-3 to TRBJ2-5, with 15 bases matching TRBD2. TRBV5-3 falls under the ORF class, with uncertain function. Unmatched junction bases numbered 4, after V lost 4 bases and J lost 3 bases. CDR3 length equals 16 residues. The CDR3 sequence is CARSTWTSGREETQYF. The CDR3 DNA follows: TGTGCCAGAAGCACTTGGACTAGCGGGAGGGAAGAGACCCAGTACTTC.

The V gene is TRBV29-1, the J gene TRBJ1-4, with 7 bases that match TRBD1. The length of the CDR3 is 12 residues. The germline V gene has CDR1 SQVTM and CDR2 ANQGSEA. V shed 6 bases and J 17 bases; nucleotides not matched to a gene: 15. CDR3 region: CSVLTGDGNLFF. Here the CDR3 DNA reads TGCAGCGTCCTCACAGGGGATGGGAATTTATTTTTT.

The chain carries TRBV9 and TRBJ2-7; the match to TRBD2 covers 12 bases. The V and J ends lost 5 bases and 4 bases, in that order; junction bases with no gene match: 7. Germline CDR1 is SGDLS and CDR2 is YYNGEE. The CDR3 contains 15 residues. CDR3 bases: TGTGCCAGCAGTGGGGAGACTAGCGGGAGTTACGAGCAGTACTTC. This gives the protein CASSGETSGSYEQYF. The whole variable domain, filled in from reference TRBV9 and TRBJ2-7, reads DSGVTQTPKHLITATGQRVTLRCSPRSGDLSVYWYQQSLDQGLQFLIQYYNGEERAKGNILERFSAQQFPDLHSELNLSSLELGDSALYFCASSGETSGSYEQYFGPGTRLTVT.

Worth noting for this clone: Other DNA sequences in the sample encode the same CDR3. The CDR3 reads CASRRTDTQYF. The CDR3 region has the DNA TGTGCCAGCAGACGAACAGATACGCAGTATTTT. The chain has TRBV6-5 and TRBJ2-3; D ambiguous. This CDR3 contains 11 residues. Germline V gene lookup returns CDR1 MNHEY and CDR2 SVGAGI. The germline V and J ends were trimmed by 6 bases and 3 bases, with 4 bases remaining between them.

The rearrangement joins TRBV18 to TRBJ1-3; D is ambiguous. Trimming left V 3 bases short and J 1 base short, with 13 bases between. Germline CDR1 is KGHSH and CDR2 is LQKENI. CDR3 length: 16 amino acids. The CDR3 here is CASSPIPGGSGNTIYF. CDR3 coding DNA: TGTGCCAGCTCACCCATCCCGGGTGGTTCTGGAAACACCATATATTTT.

CDR3 DNA: TGCAGCGTTGAAGAAACGAGGGGGCCGAGTGGATCCTACAATGAGCAGTTCTTC. Translation gives CSVEETRGPSGSYNEQFF. The chain combines TRBV29-1 with TRBJ2-1; TRBD1 agrees at 7 bases. There are 18 residues in the CDR3. Per germline, CDR1 SQVTM and CDR2 ANQGSEA. V gave up 0 bases and J gave up 1 base; unmatched junction bases: 12.